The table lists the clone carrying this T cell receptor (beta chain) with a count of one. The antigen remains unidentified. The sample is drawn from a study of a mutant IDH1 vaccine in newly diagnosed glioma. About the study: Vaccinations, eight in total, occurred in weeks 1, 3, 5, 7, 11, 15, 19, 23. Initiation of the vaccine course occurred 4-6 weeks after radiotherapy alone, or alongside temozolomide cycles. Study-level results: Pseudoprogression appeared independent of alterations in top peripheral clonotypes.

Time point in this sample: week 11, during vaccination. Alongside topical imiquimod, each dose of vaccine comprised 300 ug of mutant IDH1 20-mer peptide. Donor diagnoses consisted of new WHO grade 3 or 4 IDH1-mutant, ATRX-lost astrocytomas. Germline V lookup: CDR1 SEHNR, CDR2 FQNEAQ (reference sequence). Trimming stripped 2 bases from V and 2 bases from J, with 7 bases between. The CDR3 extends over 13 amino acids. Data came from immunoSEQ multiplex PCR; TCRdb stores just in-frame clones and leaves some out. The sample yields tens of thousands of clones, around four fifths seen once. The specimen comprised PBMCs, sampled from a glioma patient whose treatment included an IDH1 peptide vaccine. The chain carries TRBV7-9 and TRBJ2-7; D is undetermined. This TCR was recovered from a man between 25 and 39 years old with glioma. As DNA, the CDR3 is TGTGCCAGCAGCTTAACTCCTCCCTACGAGCAGTACTTC. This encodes CASSLTPPYEQYF.